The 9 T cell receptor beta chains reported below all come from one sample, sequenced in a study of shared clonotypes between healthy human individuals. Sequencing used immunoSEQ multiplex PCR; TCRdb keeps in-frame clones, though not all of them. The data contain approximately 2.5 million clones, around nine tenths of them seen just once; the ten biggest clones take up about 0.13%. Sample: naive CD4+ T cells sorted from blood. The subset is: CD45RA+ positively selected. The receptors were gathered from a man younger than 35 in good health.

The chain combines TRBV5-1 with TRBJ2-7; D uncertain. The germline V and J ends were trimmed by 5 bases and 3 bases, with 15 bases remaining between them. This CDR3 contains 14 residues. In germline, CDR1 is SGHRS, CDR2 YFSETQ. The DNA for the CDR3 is TGCGCCAGCAGACCGGTATCGGATCTCTACGAGCAGTACTTC. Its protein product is CASRPVSDLYEQYF. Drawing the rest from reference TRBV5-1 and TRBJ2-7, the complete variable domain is KAGVTQTPRYLIKTRGQQVTLSCSPISGHRSVSWYQQTPGQGLQFLFEYFSETQRNKGNFPGRFSGRQFSNSRSEMNVSTLELGDSALYLCASRPVSDLYEQYFGPGTRLTVT.

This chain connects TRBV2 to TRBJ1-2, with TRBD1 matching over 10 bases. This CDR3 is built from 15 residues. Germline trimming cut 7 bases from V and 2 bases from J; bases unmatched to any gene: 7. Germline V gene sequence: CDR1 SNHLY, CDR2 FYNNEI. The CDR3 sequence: CASTATGGENYGYTF. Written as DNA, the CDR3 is TGTGCCAGCACCGCGACAGGGGGCGAGAACTATGGCTACACCTTC.

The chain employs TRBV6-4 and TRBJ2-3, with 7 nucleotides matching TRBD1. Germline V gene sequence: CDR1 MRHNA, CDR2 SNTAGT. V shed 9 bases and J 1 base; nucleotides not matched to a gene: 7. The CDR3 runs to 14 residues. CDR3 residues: CASRQGIGTDTQYF. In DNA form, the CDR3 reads TGTGCCAGTAGACAGGGCATCGGCACAGATACGCAGTATTTT.

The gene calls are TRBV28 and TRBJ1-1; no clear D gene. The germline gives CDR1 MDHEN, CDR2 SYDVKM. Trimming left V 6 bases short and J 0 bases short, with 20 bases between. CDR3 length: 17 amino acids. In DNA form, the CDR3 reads TGTGCCAGCAGGACCTCACCACTGGATCCTTTGAACACTGAAGCTTTCTTT. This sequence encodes CASRTSPLDPLNTEAFF.

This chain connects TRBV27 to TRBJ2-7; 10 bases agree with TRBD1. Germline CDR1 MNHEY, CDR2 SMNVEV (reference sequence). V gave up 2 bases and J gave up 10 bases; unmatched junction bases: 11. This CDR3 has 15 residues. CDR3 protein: CASSLSTTGTGAQYF. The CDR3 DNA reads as TGTGCCAGCAGTTTAAGTACCACCGGGACAGGGGCCCAGTACTTC.

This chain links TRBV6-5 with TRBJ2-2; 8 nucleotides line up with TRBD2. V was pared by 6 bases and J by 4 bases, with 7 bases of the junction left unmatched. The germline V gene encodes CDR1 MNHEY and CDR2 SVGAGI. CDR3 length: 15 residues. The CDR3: CASRSGGPGTGELFF. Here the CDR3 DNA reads TGTGCCAGCAGATCGGGGGGGCCAGGCACCGGGGAGCTGTTTTTT.

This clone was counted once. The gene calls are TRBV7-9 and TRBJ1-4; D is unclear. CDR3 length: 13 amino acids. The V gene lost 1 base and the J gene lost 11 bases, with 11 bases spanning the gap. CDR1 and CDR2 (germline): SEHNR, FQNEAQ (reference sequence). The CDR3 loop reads CASSLDEIGKLFF. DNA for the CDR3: TGTGCCAGCAGCTTAGATGAGATTGGGAAACTGTTTTTT. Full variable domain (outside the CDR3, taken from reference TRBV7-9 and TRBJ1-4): DTGVSQNPRHKITKRGQNVTFRCDPISEHNRLYWYRQTLGQGPEFLTYFQNEAQLEKSRLLSDRFSAERPKGSFSTLEIQRTEQGDSAMYLCASSLDEIGKLFFGSGTQLSVL.

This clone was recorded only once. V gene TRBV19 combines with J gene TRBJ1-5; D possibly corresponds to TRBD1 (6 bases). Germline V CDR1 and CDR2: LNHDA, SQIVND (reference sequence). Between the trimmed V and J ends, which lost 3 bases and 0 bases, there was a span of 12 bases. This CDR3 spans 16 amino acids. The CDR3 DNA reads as TGTGCCAGTAGTATTGGGACATCATATAGCAATCAGCCCCAGCATTTT. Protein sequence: CASSIGTSYSNQPQHF. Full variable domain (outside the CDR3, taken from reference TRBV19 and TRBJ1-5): DGGITQSPKYLFRKEGQNVTLSCEQNLNHDAMYWYRQDPGQGLRLIYYSQIVNDFQKGDIAEGYSVSREKKESFPLTVTSAQKNPTAFYLCASSIGTSYSNQPQHFGDGTRLSIL.

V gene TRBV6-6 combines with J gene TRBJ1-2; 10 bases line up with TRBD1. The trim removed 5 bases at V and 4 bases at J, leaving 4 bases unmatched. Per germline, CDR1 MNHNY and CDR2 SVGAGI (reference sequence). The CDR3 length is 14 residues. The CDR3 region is CASSRTGGIYGYTF. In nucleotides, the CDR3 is TGTGCCAGCAGTAGGACAGGGGGGATCTATGGCTACACCTTC.